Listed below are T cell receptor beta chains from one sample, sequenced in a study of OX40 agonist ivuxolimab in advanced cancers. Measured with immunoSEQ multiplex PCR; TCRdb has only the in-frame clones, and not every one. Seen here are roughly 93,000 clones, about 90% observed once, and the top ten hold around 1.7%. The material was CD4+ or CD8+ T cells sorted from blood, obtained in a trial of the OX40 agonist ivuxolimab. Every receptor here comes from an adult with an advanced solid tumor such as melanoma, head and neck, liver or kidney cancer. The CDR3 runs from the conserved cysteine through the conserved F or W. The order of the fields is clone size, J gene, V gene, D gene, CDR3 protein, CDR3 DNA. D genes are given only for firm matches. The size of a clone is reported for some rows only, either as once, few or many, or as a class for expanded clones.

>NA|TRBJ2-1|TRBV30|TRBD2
CAWYPGLAGVNEQFF
TGTGCCTGGTATCCGGGACTAGCGGGAGTAAATGAGCAGTTCTTC
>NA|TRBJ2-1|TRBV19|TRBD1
CASRRWDRDNNEQFF
TGTGCCAGTAGGCGATGGGACAGGGACAACAATGAGCAGTTCTTC
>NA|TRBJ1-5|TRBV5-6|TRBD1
CASSRQGSNQPQHF
TGTGCCAGCAGCCGACAGGGTAGTAATCAGCCCCAGCATTTT
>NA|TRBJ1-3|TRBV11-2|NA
CASSLEYRSGKTSGNTIYF
TGTGCCAGCAGCTTAGAGTACCGATCGGGCAAAACCTCTGGAAACACCATATATTTT
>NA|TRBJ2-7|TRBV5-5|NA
CASSLGETHSEQYF
TGTGCCAGCAGCTTGGGGGAAACCCACTCCGAGCAGTACTTC
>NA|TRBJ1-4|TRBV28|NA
CASGPLLYNEKLFF
TGTGCCAGCGGCCCCCTTCTTTATAATGAAAAACTGTTTTTT
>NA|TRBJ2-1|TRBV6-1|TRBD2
CASSAALAGGTSYNEQFF
TGTGCCAGCAGTGCAGCGCTAGCGGGAGGTACCTCCTACAATGAGCAGTTCTTC
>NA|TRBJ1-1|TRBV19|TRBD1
CASNLLGTVEAFF
TGTGCCAGTAACCTACTCGGGACAGTTGAAGCTTTCTTT
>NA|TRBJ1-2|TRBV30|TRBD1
CAWRGQGSYGYTF
TGTGCCTGGAGGGGACAGGGCTCCTATGGCTACACCTTC
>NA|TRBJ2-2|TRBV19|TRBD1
CASIGGQGWTGELFF
TGTGCCAGTATTGGGGGACAGGGCTGGACCGGGGAACTGTTTTTT
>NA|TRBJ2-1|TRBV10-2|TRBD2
CATATSGGFSYNEQFF
TGCGCCACCGCGACTAGCGGGGGGTTTTCCTACAATGAGCAGTTCTTC
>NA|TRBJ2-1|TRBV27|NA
CASRTPNEQFF
TGTGCCAGCAGAACCCCAAATGAGCAGTTCTTC
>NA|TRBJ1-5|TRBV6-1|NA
CASIGTNGQPQHF
TGTGCCAGCATAGGGACAAATGGTCAGCCCCAGCATTTT
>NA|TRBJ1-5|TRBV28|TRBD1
CASSLGTGKQPQHF
TGTGCCAGCAGTTTAGGGACAGGAAAACAGCCCCAGCATTTT
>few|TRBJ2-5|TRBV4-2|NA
CASSQGGGKETQYF
TGTGCCAGCAGCCAAGGAGGAGGGAAAGAGACCCAGTACTTC
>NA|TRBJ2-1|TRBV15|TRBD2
CATSSGLAGVDEQFF
TGTGCCACCAGCAGCGGACTAGCGGGAGTTGATGAGCAGTTCTTC
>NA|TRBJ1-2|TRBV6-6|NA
CASSYSTRGYTF
TGTGCCAGCAGTTACTCGACTAGGGGCTACACCTTC
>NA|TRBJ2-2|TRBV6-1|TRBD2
CASLRGLVVSGELFF
TGTGCCAGCCTGCGGGGACTAGTGGTATCCGGGGAGCTGTTTTTT
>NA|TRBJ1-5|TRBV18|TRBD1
CASSQGQGRGGQPQHF
TGTGCCAGCTCACAGGGACAGGGAAGGGGAGGTCAGCCCCAGCATTTT
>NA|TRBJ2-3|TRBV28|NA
CATRGQPSGTQYF
TGTGCCACTCGGGGTCAACCCTCGGGGACGCAGTATTTT
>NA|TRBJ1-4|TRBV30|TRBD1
CAWIPAPGGEKLFF
TGTGCCTGGATACCGGCCCCAGGGGGTGAAAAACTGTTTTTT
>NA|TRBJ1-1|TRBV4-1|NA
CAVQGVNTEAFF
TGCGCTGTCCAGGGAGTGAACACTGAAGCTTTCTTT